These 11 T cell receptor beta chains share one sample of origin, sequenced in a study of T-cell reconstitution after alpha-beta-depleted transplantation in children. Unique molecular identifiers were built into the TCRbeta library. Via MiXCR, TCRdb re-called the PCR reads, giving one row per CDR3 protein. In the table there are around 410,000 distinct CDR3 sequences, 9.5% to 13% of which are singletons. The sequenced sample was PBMCs from the stem cell graft donor, obtained from the stem cell graft. Receptors were obtained from a human donor who donated a stem cell graft to a child with acute myeloid leukemia.

This clonotype has more than one count but fewer than ten. The chain uses TRBV7-9 and TRBJ1-1; possibly TRBD1 for D (6 bases). This CDR3 is built from 15 residues. Between the trimmed V and J ends, which lost 5 bases and 1 base, there was a span of 14 bases. Germline V gives CDR1 SEHNR, CDR2 FQNEAQ (reference sequence). The CDR3 loop reads CASSNRKTGNTEAFF. CDR3 DNA: TGTGCCAGCAGCAATAGGAAGACAGGGAACACTGAAGCTTTCTTT. Variable domain in full (rest from reference TRBV7-9 and TRBJ1-1): DTGVSQNPRHKITKRGQNVTFRCDPISEHNRLYWYRQTLGQGPEFLTYFQNEAQLEKSRLLSDRFSAERPKGSFSTLEIQRTEQGDSAMYLCASSNRKTGNTEAFFGQGTRLTVV.

V gene TRBV7-9 combines with J gene TRBJ1-4; no clear D gene. The CDR3 spans 13 residues. The germline V and J ends were trimmed by 11 bases and 5 bases, with 15 bases remaining between them. CDR1 and CDR2 from the germline V gene are SEHNR and FQNEAQ (reference sequence). CDR3 amino acids: CAGSQDGNEKLFF. Written as DNA, the CDR3 is TGTGCCGGGTCCCAGGACGGAAATGAAAAACTGTTTTTT.

This rearrangement joins TRBV10-3 to TRBJ2-2; D might be TRBD1 (6 bases). V was cut by 7 bases and J by 5 bases, with 14 bases left in between. The CDR3 length is 14 residues. Germline assignment: CDR1 ENHRY and CDR2 SYGVKD. CDR3 in DNA: TGTGCCATCACCGGGACACCCGGAACCGGGGAGCTGTTTTTT. Encoded protein: CAITGTPGTGELFF.

This chain joins TRBV7-8 and TRBJ2-2; 10 nucleotides agree with TRBD2. Germline-derived CDR1 and CDR2 are SGHVS and FQNEAQ. CDR3 length: 17 amino acids. With 2 bases clipped from V and 4 bases from J, the junction kept 7 bases outside the gene matches. CDR3 coding DNA: TGTGCCAGCAGCTTATCACGGACTAGCGGACTCACCGGGGAGCTGTTTTTT. Protein product: CASSLSRTSGLTGELFF.

A few counts support this clonotype. V gene TRBV20-1 combines with J gene TRBJ2-1, with 8 bases aligning to TRBD1. There are 15 residues in the CDR3. The junction had 5 bases not matched to a gene; V was cut back by 0 bases and J by 4 bases. Germline CDR1 is DFQATT and CDR2 is SNEGSKA (reference sequence). DNA for the CDR3: TGCAGTGCTAGAGAAGGGACAGGATGGTACAATGAGCAGTTCTTC. Translated, it gives CSAREGTGWYNEQFF.

This chain uses TRBV3-1 with TRBJ2-2; tentative D call: TRBD1 (6 bases). CDR1 and CDR2 (germline): LGHDT, YNNKEL (reference sequence). The CDR3 sequence is 18 residues long. V was pared by 1 base and J by 0 bases, with 15 bases between. The CDR3 nucleotides read TGTGCCAGCAGCCAAGTAAAAGGACAGACTACGAACACCGGGGAGCTGTTTTTT. Translating gives CASSQVKGQTTNTGELFF.

This clonotype has just a few counts. The CDR3 protein is CAWETGSEQYF. CDR3 in DNA: TGTGCCTGGGAGACAGGGTCCGAGCAGTACTTC. The J gene is TRBJ2-7, the V gene TRBV30; 7 bases are a match to TRBD1. V trimming: 5 bases; J trimming: 6 bases; junction bases outside the gene matches: 4. This CDR3 region has 11 residues. Germline V gene sequence: CDR1 GTSNPN, CDR2 SVGIG (reference sequence).

The sample holds one count of this clonotype. The chain is built from TRBV20-1 and TRBJ2-3, with D possibly being TRBD1 (6 bases). This CDR3 contains 15 residues. With 6 bases removed from V and 0 bases from J, the gap between germline ends came to 16 bases. CDR1 is DFQATT and CDR2 is SNEGSKA in the germline V gene (reference sequence). CDR3 residues: CSAPKPRGSTDTQYF. The DNA of the CDR3 is TGCAGTGCCCCAAAACCCAGGGGTAGCACAGATACGCAGTATTTT.

The chain recombines TRBV9 with TRBJ1-4; TRBD1 aligns across 7 bases. With 1 base clipped from V and 7 bases from J, the junction kept 10 bases outside the gene matches. The CDR3 totals 16 residues. Germline V CDR1 and CDR2: SGDLS, YYNGEE. The CDR3 DNA reads as TGTGCCAGCAGCGTAAAGGGACAGCTAAGGGGTGAAAAACTGTTTTTT. Translation gives CASSVKGQLRGEKLFF.

The rearrangement joins TRBV9 to TRBJ2-1; no definite D call. This CDR3 comprises 16 residues. Trimming took 1 base from V and 5 from J, leaving 16 bases between them. Germline CDR1 reads SGDLS; CDR2 reads YYNGEE. Here the CDR3 DNA reads TGTGCCAGCAGCGTATCTGGTAGCTCGGGCCACAATGAGCAGTTCTTC. This sequence encodes CASSVSGSSGHNEQFF.

The chain recombines TRBV27 with TRBJ1-5, with 7 bases matching TRBD1. The CDR3 loop spans 13 amino acids. Germline V gene lookup returns CDR1 MNHEY and CDR2 SMNVEV (reference sequence). V lost 8 bases, J lost 10 bases, and 11 bases stayed unmatched. In DNA form, the CDR3 reads TGTGCCAGCGGAATTCACCGGGACAGTCCCCAGCATTTT. Amino acids: CASGIHRDSPQHF.